The 9 T cell receptor beta chains given below trace back to one sample, sequenced in a study of cytomegalovirus exposure and HLA in healthy donors. A multiplex PCR was run with 60 Vbeta primers and 13 Jbeta primers. Sequencing used immunoSEQ multiplex PCR; TCRdb keeps in-frame clones, though not all of them. Of 85,000 to 90,000 clones in the sample, less than 75% are singletons; the top ten hold roughly 2.2%. The sample taken for sequencing was PBMCs. The receptors shown here come from a man younger than 45 in good health and CMV-seronegative.

V usage is TRBV5-4 and J usage is TRBJ2-5, with 9 bases aligning to TRBD1. The CDR3 has 16 amino acids. Trimming took 4 bases from V and 5 from J; bases not matched to a gene: 12. CDR1 and CDR2 from the germline V gene are SGHNT and YYREEE (reference sequence). CDR3 sequence (DNA): TGTGCCAGCAGCGATCAAAACAGGGGGCCCTGGGAGACCCAGTACTTC. As protein: CASSDQNRGPWETQYF.

The chain uses TRBV7-9 and TRBJ2-7, with 7 nucleotides matching TRBD1. This CDR3 is built from 12 residues. Germline-derived CDR1 and CDR2 are SEHNR and FQNEAQ (reference sequence). V was pared by 4 bases and J by 3 bases, with 0 bases of the junction left unmatched. The CDR3 region is CASSYRGYEQYF. Written as DNA, the CDR3 is TGTGCCAGCAGCTACAGGGGCTACGAGCAGTACTTC.

On this clone itself: An end of the junction does not agree with germline; a read error may underlie this. The V and J genes are TRBV29-1 and TRBJ1-2, with TRBD1 matching 9 bases. The CDR3 is made up of 13 amino acids. Per the germline V gene, CDR1 is SQVTM and CDR2 is ANQGSEA. The DNA for the CDR3 is TGCAGCGTTGGGGACAGGGACTGGGATGGCTACCCCTTC. Translated: CSVGDRDWDGYPF. Together with reference TRBV29-1 and TRBJ1-2, the CDR3 gives the full variable domain: SAVISQKPSRDICQRGTSLTIQCQVDSQVTMMFWYRQQPGQSLTLIATANQGSEATYESGFVIDKFPISRPNLTFSTLTVSNMSPEDSSIYLCSVGDRDWDGYPFGSGTRLTVV.

The table lists this clone with a few counts. The chain carries TRBV11-1 and TRBJ2-7; a possible D gene is TRBD2 (5 bases). From germline, CDR1 is SGHAT and CDR2 FQDESV (reference sequence). With 2 bases removed from V and 6 bases from J, the gap between germline ends came to 14 bases. The CDR3 totals 14 residues. The CDR3 nucleotides are TGTGCCAGCAGCTTAATGGAGGTTGATGGCGAGCAGTACTTC. As protein: CASSLMEVDGEQYF.

There are a few counts of this clone. The gene calls are TRBV10-3 and TRBJ1-2; 10 nucleotides line up with TRBD1. Germline V gives CDR1 ENHRY, CDR2 SYGVKD. This CDR3 is built from 14 residues. Germline trimming cut 6 bases from V and 6 bases from J; bases unmatched to any gene: 7. The CDR3 coding sequence is TGTGCCATCAGCTCCGACAGGGGGCGCGATGGCTACACCTTC. Its translation is CAISSDRGRDGYTF.

The chain employs TRBV6-5 and TRBJ2-2; tentative D call: TRBD2 (6 bases). V was trimmed by 4 bases and J by 4 bases, leaving 13 bases between them. This CDR3 spans 15 amino acids. Per germline, CDR1 MNHEY and CDR2 SVGAGI. The CDR3: CASSWVGGVTGELFF. The CDR3 nucleotides read TGTGCCAGCAGTTGGGTTGGAGGGGTCACCGGGGAGCTGTTTTTT.

This chain joins TRBV7-3 and TRBJ2-7; D might be TRBD2 (6 bases). The CDR3 spans 14 residues. The ends were cut back, 5 bases at V and 2 bases at J, with 13 bases in the middle. In germline, CDR1 is SGHTA, CDR2 FQGTGA. The CDR3 loop is CASSPGGSTYEQYF. The CDR3 DNA reads TGTGCCAGCAGCCCCGGAGGGTCGACCTACGAGCAGTACTTC. Based on the CDR3 plus reference TRBV7-3 and TRBJ2-7, the full variable domain is GAGVSQTPSNKVTEKGKYVELRCDPISGHTALYWYRQSLGQGPEFLIYFQGTGAADDSGLPNDRFFAVRPEGSVSTLKIQRTERGDSAVYLCASSPGGSTYEQYFGPGTRLTVT.

This chain connects TRBV9 to TRBJ1-2; D is unresolved. V gave up 0 bases and J gave up 3 bases, with 9 bases separating them. Germline CDR1 SGDLS, CDR2 YYNGEE. The CDR3 covers 14 residues. The CDR3 loop reads CASSVEPRDYGYTF. The DNA of the CDR3 is TGTGCCAGCAGCGTAGAGCCGAGGGACTATGGCTACACCTTC. The full variable domain, in which reference TRBV9 and TRBJ1-2 provide the parts outside the CDR3, is DSGVTQTPKHLITATGQRVTLRCSPRSGDLSVYWYQQSLDQGLQFLIQYYNGEERAKGNILERFSAQQFPDLHSELNLSSLELGDSALYFCASSVEPRDYGYTFGSGTRLTVV.

The chain uses TRBV29-1 and TRBJ1-1; D remains ambiguous. CDR3 size: 14 residues. Germline values: CDR1 SQVTM, CDR2 ANQGSEA. V lost 3 bases and J lost 5, with 16 bases in between. The CDR3, as DNA: TGCAGCGTTGACCTCAGGCGGGGAAGGACTGAAGCTTTCTTT. Protein product: CSVDLRRGRTEAFF.